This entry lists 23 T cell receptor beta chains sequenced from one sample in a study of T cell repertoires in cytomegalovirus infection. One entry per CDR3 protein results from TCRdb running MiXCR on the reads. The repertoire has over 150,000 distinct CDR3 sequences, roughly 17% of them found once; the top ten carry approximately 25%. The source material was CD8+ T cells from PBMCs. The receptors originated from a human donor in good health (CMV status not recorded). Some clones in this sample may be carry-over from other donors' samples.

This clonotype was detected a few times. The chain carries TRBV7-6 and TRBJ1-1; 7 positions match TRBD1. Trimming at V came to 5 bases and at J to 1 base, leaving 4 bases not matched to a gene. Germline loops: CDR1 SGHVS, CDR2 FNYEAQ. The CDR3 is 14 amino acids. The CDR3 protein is CASSLGQKNTEAFF. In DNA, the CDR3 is TGTGCCAGCAGCCTGGGACAGAAGAACACTGAAGCTTTCTTT.

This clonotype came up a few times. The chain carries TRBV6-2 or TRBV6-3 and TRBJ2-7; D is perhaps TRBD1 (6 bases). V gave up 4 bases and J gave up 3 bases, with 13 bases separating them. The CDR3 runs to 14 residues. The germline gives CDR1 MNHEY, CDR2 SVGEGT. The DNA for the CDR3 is TGTGCCAGCAGTTCCGTCCGACAGGACTACGAGCAGTACTTC. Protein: CASSSVRQDYEQYF.

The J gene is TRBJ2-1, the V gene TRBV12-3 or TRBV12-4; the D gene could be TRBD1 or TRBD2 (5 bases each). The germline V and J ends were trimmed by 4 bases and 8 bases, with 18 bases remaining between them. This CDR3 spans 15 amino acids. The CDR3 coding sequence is TGTGCCAGCAGTTCGGGACCGCCCGCCCGGGATGAGCAGTTCTTC. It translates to CASSSGPPARDEQFF.

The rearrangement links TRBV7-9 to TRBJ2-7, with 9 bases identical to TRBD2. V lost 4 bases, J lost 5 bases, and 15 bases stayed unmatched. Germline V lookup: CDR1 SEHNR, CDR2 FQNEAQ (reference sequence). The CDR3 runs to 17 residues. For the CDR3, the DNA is TGTGCCAGCAGCTATACCGGGACTAGCACGGCCGGGGACGAGCAGTACTTC. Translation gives CASSYTGTSTAGDEQYF.

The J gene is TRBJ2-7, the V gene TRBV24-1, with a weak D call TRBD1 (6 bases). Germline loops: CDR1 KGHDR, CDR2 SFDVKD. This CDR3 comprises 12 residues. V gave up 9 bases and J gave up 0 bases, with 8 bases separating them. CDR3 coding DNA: TGTGCCACCGGCAGGGGCTCCTACGAGCAGTACTTC. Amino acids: CATGRGSYEQYF.

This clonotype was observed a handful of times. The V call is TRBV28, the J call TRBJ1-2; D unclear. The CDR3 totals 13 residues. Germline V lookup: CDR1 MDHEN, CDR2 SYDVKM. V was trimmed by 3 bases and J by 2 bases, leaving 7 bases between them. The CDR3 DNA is TGTGCCAGCAGTTTTCGGAAAAACTATGGCTACACCTTC. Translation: CASSFRKNYGYTF.

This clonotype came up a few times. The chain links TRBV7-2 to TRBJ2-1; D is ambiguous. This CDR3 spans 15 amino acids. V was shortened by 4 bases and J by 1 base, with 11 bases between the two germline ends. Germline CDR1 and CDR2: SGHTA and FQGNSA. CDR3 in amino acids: CASSSDLSSYNEQFF. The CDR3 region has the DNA TGTGCCAGCAGCTCGGATCTTTCATCCTACAATGAGCAGTTCTTC.

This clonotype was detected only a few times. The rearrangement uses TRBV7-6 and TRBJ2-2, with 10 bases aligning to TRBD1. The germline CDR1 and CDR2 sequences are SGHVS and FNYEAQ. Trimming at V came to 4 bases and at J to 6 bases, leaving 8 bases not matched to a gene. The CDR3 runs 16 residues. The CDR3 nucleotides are TGTGCCAGCAGCTCCGGCGACAGGGGGCTCTCCGGGGAGCTGTTTTTT. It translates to CASSSGDRGLSGELFF.

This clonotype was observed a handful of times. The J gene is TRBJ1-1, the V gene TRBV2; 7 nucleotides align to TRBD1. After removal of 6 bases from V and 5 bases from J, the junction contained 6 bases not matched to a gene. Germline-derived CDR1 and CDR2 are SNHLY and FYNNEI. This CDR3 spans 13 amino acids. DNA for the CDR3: TGTGCCAGCAGCGCCGGGACAGTGACTGAAGCTTTCTTT. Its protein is CASSAGTVTEAFF.

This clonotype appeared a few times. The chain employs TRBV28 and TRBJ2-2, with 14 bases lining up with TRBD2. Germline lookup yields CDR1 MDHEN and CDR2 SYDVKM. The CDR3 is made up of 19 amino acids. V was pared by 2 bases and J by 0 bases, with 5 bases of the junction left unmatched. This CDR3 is CASSLPWTSGGPNTGELFF. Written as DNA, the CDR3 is TGTGCCAGCAGTTTACCCTGGACTAGCGGGGGGCCGAACACCGGGGAGCTGTTTTTT.

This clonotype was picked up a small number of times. The CDR3 sequence: CASSSGLAGGLQYF. CDR3 sequence (DNA): TGTGCCAGCAGCTCTGGACTAGCGGGGGGACTGCAGTATTTT. The chain uses TRBV7-9 and TRBJ2-3; 14 positions match TRBD2. The CDR3 length is 14 residues. Germline values: CDR1 SEHNR, CDR2 FQNEAQ (reference sequence). The ends lost 4 bases at V and 11 bases at J; junction bases unmatched: 5.

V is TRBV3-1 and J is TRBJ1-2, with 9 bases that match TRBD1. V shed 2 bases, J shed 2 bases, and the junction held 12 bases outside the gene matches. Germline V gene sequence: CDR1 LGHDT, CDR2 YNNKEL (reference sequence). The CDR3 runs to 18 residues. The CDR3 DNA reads TGTGCCAGCAGCCAAACAAGGACAGGGGAAACTTGGAACTATGGCTACACCTTC. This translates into CASSQTRTGETWNYGYTF. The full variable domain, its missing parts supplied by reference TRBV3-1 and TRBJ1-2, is DTAVSQTPKYLVTQMGNDKSIKCEQNLGHDTMYWYKQDSKKFLKIMFSYNNKELIINETVPNRFSPKSPDKAHLNLHINSLELGDSAVYFCASSQTRTGETWNYGYTFGSGTRLTVV.

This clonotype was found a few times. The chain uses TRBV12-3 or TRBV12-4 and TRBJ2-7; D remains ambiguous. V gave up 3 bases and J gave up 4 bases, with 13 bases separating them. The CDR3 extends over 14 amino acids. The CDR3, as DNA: TGTGCCAGCAGTTTGGGGAACAGCGCATACGAGCAGTACTTC. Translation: CASSLGNSAYEQYF.

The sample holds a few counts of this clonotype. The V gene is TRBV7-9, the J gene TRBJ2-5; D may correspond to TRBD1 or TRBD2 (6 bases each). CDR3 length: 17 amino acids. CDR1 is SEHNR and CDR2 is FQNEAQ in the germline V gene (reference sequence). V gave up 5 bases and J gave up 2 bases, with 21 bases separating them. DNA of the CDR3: TGTGCCAGCAGCCCACGCGGAGGGGGGCCAACGCAAGAGACCCAGTACTTC. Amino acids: CASSPRGGGPTQETQYF. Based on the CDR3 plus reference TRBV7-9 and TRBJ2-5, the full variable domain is DTGVSQNPRHKITKRGQNVTFRCDPISEHNRLYWYRQTLGQGPEFLTYFQNEAQLEKSRLLSDRFSAERPKGSFSTLEIQRTEQGDSAMYLCASSPRGGGPTQETQYFGPGTRLLVL.

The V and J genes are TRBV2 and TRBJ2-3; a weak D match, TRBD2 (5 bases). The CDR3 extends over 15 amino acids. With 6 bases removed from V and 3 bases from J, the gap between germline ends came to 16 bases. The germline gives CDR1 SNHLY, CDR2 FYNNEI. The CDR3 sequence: CASRTLGVSTDTQYF. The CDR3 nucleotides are TGTGCCAGCAGGACCCTCGGGGTTTCTACAGATACGCAGTATTTT.

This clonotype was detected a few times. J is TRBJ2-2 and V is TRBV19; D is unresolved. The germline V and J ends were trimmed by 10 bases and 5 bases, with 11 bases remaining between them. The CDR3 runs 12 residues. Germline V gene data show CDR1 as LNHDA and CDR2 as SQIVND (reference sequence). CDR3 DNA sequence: TGTGCCACCCGACGGGTTACCGGGGAGCTGTTTTTT. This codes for CATRRVTGELFF.

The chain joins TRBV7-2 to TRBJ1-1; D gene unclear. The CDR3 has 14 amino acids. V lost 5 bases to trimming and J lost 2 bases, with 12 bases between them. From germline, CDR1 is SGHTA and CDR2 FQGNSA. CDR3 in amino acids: CASSDTRVNTEAFF. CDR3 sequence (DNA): TGTGCCAGCAGCGACACAAGGGTTAACACTGAAGCTTTCTTT.

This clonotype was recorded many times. As DNA, the CDR3 is TGTGCCAGCAGCCCACACAGGGGACTGTACGAGCAGTACTTC. This gives the protein CASSPHRGLYEQYF. The chain has TRBV7-2 and TRBJ2-7; D possibly corresponds to TRBD1 (7 bases). The CDR3 covers 14 residues. The V and J ends lost 5 bases and 4 bases respectively, with 15 bases between them. Per germline, CDR1 SGHTA and CDR2 FQGNSA.

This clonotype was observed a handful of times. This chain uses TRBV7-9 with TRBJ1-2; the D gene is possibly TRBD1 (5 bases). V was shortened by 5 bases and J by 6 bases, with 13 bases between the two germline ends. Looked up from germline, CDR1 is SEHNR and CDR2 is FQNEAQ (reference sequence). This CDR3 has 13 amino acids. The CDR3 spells CASSPPGRDGYTF. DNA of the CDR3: TGTGCCAGCAGCCCCCCGGGACGGGATGGCTACACCTTC.

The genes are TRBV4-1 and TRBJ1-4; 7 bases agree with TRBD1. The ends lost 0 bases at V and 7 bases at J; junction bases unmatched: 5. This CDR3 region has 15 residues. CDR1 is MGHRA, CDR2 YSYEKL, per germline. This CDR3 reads CASSQDQGEGEKLFF. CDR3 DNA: TGCGCCAGCAGCCAAGATCAGGGGGAAGGTGAAAAACTGTTTTTT.

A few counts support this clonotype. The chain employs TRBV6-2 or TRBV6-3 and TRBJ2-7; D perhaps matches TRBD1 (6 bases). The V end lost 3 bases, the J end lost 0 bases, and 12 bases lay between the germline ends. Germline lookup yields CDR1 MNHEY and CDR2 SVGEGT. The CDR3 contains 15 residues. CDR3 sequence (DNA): TGTGCCAGCAGTTATTCGCCAGGGGTCTCCTACGAGCAGTACTTC. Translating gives CASSYSPGVSYEQYF.

CDR3 residues: CASSFSFQESSYNEQFF. CDR3 DNA: TGTGCCAGCAGTTTTTCCTTCCAGGAGAGCTCCTACAATGAGCAGTTCTTC. The chain combines TRBV28 with TRBJ2-1, with unresolved D. Trimming removed 3 bases at V and 0 bases at J, with 15 bases between. The CDR3 is made up of 17 amino acids. Germline V gene sequence: CDR1 MDHEN, CDR2 SYDVKM.

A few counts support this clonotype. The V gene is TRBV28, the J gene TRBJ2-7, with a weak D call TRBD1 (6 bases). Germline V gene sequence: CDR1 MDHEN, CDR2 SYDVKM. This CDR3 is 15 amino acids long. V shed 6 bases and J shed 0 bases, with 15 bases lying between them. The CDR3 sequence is CASSQGLLSSYEQYF. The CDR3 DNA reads TGTGCCAGCAGCCAGGGGCTTCTGTCCTCCTACGAGCAGTACTTC.